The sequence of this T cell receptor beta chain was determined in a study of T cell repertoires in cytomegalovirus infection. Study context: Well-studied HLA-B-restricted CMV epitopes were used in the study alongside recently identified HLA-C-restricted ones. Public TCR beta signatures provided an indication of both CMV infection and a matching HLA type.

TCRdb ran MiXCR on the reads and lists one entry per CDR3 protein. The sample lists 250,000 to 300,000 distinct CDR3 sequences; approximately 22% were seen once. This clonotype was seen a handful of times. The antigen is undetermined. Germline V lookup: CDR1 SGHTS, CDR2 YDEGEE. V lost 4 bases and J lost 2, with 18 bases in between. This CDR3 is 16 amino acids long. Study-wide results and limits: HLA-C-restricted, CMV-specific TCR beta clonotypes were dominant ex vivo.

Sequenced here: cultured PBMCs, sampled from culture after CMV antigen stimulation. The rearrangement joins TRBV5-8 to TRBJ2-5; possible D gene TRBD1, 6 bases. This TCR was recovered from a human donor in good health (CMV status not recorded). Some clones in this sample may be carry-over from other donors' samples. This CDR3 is CASSPGQRRTQETQYF. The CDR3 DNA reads TGTGCCAGCAGCCCCGGACAGAGACGGACTCAAGAGACCCAGTACTTC.